The text below deals with one TCR beta chain. What it binds is unknown. Libraries were prepared by immunoSEQ multiplex PCR; TCRdb keeps only in-frame clonotypes and omits some of them. The sample has about 110,000 clones, 90% to 97% seen once. The source of the sample is a study of cytomegalovirus exposure and HLA in healthy donors. The study, taken as a whole, reports: Overall, under 200 TCR beta chains were annotated as cytomegalovirus-associated.

The V gene lost 4 bases and the J gene lost 7 bases, with 16 bases spanning the gap. CDR1 is SGHTA and CDR2 is FQGTGA in the germline V gene. The CDR3 has 15 amino acids. Material: PBMCs. This clonotype originated in a woman in her late teens or twenties in good health and CMV-seronegative. The chain carries TRBV7-3 and TRBJ2-2, with D possibly being TRBD1 (5 bases). CDR3 in DNA: TGTGCCAGCAGCTCCTCCCCAGGGCACATCGGGGAGCTGTTTTTT. It specifies CASSSSPGHIGELFF.